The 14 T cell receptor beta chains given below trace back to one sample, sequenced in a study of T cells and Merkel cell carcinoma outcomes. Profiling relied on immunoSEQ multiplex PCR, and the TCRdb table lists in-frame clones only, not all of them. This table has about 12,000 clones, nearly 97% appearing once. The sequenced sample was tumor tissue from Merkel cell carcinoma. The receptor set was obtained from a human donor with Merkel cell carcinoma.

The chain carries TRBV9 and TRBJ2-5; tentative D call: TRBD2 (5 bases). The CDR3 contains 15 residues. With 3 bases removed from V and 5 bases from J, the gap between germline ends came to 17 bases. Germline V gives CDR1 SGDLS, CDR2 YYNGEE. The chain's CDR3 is CASSAQIGLSETQYF. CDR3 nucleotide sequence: TGTGCCAGCAGCGCGCAAATTGGACTTTCGGAGACCCAGTACTTC.

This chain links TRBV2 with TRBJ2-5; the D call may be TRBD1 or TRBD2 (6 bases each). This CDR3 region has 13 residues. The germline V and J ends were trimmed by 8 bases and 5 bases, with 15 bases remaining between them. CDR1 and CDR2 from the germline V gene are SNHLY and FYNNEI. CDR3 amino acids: CASGLRRGETQYF. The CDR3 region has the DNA TGTGCCAGCGGGTTACGGAGGGGGGAGACCCAGTACTTC.

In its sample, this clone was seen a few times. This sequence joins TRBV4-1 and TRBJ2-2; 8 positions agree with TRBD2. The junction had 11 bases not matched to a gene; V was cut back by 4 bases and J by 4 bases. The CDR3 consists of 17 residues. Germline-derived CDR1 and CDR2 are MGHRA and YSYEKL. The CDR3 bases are TGCGCCAGCAGCCGGATGGTAGCGGGAATCGGCACCGGGGAGCTGTTTTTT. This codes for CASSRMVAGIGTGELFF.

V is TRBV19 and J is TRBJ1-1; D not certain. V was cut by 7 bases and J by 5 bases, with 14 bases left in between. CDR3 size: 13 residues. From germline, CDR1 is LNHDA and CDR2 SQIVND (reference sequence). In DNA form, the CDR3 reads TGTGCCAGTACCCTAACTATGTGGACTGAAGCTTTCTTT. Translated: CASTLTMWTEAFF.

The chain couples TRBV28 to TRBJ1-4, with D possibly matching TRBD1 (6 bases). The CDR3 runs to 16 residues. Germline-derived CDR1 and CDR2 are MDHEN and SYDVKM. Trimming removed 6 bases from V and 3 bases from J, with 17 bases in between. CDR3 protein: CASSRGRYSSNEKLFF. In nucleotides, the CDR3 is TGTGCCAGCAGCCGGGGGCGGTACTCATCTAATGAAAAACTGTTTTTT.

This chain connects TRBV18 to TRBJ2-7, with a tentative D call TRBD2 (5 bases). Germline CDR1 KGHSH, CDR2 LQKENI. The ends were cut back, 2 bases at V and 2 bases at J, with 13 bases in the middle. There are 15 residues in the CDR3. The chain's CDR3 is CASSPGGGSTYEQYF. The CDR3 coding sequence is TGTGCCAGCTCACCAGGAGGTGGTTCTACCTACGAGCAGTACTTC.

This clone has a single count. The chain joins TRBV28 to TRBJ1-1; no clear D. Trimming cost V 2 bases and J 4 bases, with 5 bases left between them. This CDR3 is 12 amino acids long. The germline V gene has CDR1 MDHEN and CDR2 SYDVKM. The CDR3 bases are TGTGCCAGCAGTTTAGTGGGCACTGAAGCTTTCTTT. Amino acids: CASSLVGTEAFF.

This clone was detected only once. The CDR3 sequence is CASSAQGGTEAFF. The CDR3 DNA sequence: TGTGCCAGCAGCGCCCAGGGAGGTACTGAAGCTTTCTTT. This chain uses TRBV7-2 with TRBJ1-1; possibly TRBD1 for D (5 bases). The CDR3 spans 13 residues. Germline V lookup: CDR1 SGHTA, CDR2 FQGNSA. Trimming pared 5 bases from V and 5 bases from J, leaving 12 bases between.

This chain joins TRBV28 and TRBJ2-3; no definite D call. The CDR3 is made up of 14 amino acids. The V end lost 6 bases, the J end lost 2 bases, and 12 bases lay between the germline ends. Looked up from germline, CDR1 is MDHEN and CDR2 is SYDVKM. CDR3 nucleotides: TGTGCCAGCAGAAAACGGCGGATCACAGATACGCAGTATTTT. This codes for CASRKRRITDTQYF.

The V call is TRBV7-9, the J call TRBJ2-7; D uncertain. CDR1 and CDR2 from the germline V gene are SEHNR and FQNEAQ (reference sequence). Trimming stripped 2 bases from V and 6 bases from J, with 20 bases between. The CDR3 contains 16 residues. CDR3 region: CASSLSGLLKPGEQYF. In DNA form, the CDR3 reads TGTGCCAGCAGCTTAAGTGGGCTACTAAAACCCGGCGAGCAGTACTTC.

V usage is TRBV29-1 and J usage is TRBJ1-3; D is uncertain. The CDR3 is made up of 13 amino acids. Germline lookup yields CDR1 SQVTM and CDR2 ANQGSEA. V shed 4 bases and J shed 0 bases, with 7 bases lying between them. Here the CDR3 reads CSVVADSGNTIYF. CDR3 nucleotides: TGCAGCGTTGTTGCTGACTCTGGAAACACCATATATTTT.

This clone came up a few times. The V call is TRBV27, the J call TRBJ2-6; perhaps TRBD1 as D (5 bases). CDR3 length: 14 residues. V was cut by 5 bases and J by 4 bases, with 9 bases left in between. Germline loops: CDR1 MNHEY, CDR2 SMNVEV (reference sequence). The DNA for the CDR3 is TGTGCCAGCAGTACAGGAAGAGGGGCCAACGTCCTGACTTTC. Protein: CASSTGRGANVLTF.

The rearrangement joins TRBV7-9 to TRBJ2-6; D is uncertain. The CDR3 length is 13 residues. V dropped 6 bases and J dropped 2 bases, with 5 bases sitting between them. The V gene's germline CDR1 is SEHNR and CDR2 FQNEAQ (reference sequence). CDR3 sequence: CASRGPGANVLTF. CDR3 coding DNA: TGTGCCAGCAGGGGCCCTGGGGCCAACGTCCTGACTTTC.

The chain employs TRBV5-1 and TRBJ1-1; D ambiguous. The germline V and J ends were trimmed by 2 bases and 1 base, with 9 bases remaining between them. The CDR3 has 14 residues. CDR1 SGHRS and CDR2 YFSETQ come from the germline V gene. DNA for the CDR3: TGCGCCAGCAGCTTAAGGGTGGGGAACACTGAAGCTTTCTTT. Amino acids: CASSLRVGNTEAFF.